A selection of T cell receptor beta chains follows, all from one sample in a study of blood T cell repertoires in COVID-19. Clones were sequenced by immunoSEQ multiplex PCR, and TCRdb holds only the in-frame ones, with some missing. Here the sample spans approximately 300,000 clones, 80% to 85% being singletons. Sequenced material: peripheral blood. Receptors were obtained from a person aged 65 to 85 with COVID-19, enrolled during active disease. The CDR3 runs from the conserved cysteine through the conserved F or W. A D gene is named only where the DNA matches it firmly. Clone size is stated in some rows and not others, as once, few, many or a class when expanded.

size	V	J	D	CDR3	DNA
NA	TRBV27	TRBJ2-7	NA	CATRWGVLTYEQYF	TGTGCCACCCGGTGGGGGGTCCTGACCTACGAGCAGTACTTC
once	TRBV28	TRBJ1-5	TRBD1	CASSAHGGQGQPQHF	TGTGCCAGCAGCGCGCACGGGGGACAGGGTCAGCCCCAGCATTTT
NA	TRBV27	TRBJ1-2	TRBD1	CASSFTTGVDGYTF	TGTGCCAGCAGTTTCACCACAGGGGTCGATGGCTACACCTTC
NA	TRBV5-5	TRBJ1-1	TRBD1	CASSRTGVNTEAFF	TGTGCCAGCAGCAGGACAGGGGTGAACACTGAAGCTTTCTTT
few	TRBV7-2	TRBJ1-2	NA	CASSLSTDYGYTF	TGTGCCAGCAGCTTATCCACGGACTATGGCTACACCTTC
NA	TRBV7-3	TRBJ2-3	TRBD2	CASSLRAGGPTDTQYF	TGTGCCAGCAGCTTACGAGCGGGAGGGCCCACAGATACGCAGTATTTT
NA	TRBV9	TRBJ1-2	NA	CASSVDPGDYDYTF	TGTGCCAGCAGCGTAGATCCGGGGGACTATGACTACACCTTC
NA	TRBV7-2	TRBJ2-5	TRBD2	CASSLQIRAGGYQETQYF	TGTGCCAGCAGCTTACAAATTCGAGCGGGAGGGTACCAAGAGACCCAGTACTTC
once	TRBV6-5	TRBJ2-3	NA	CASSFQNTDTQYF	TGTGCCAGCAGTTTTCAGAACACAGATACGCAGTATTTT
NA	TRBV7-9	TRBJ2-3	NA	CASSLKGGSTDTQYF	TGTGCCAGCAGCTTAAAGGGGGGGAGCACAGATACGCAGTATTTT
NA	TRBV27	TRBJ1-6	NA	CASSFRGNSPLHF	TGTGCCAGCAGTTTCCGGGGTAATTCACCCCTCCACTTT
once	TRBV27	TRBJ2-1	TRBD2	CASSLRLAGGTYNEQFF	TGTGCCAGCAGTTTGCGACTAGCGGGGGGCACTTACAATGAGCAGTTCTTC
NA	TRBV5-4	TRBJ2-6	NA	CASSFSSGANVLTF	TGTGCCAGCAGCTTCAGCTCTGGGGCCAACGTCCTGACTTTC
NA	TRBV5-1	TRBJ1-2	TRBD1	CASSGGTGITYGYTF	TGCGCCAGCAGCGGGGGGACAGGGATAACCTATGGCTACACCTTC
NA	TRBV7-9	TRBJ2-7	NA	CASSLVMGASYEQYF	TGTGCCAGCAGCTTAGTTATGGGGGCCTCCTACGAGCAGTACTTC
NA	TRBV18	TRBJ2-6	TRBD1	CARPPGQSFRTFSGANVLTF	TGTGCCAGGCCGCCGGGACAGTCTTTTCGAACTTTCTCTGGGGCCAACGTCCTGACTTTC
few	TRBV18	TRBJ2-7	NA	CASSRGLYEQYF	TGTGCCAGCTCACGAGGCCTTTACGAGCAGTACTTC
NA	TRBV28	TRBJ2-1	NA	CASSLYNEQFF	TGTGCCAGCAGCCTATACAATGAGCAGTTCTTC
NA	TRBV6-6	TRBJ2-3	NA	CASSGAQGTDTQYF	TGTGCCAGCAGTGGGGCCCAAGGGACAGATACGCAGTATTTT
NA	TRBV10-3	TRBJ2-3	TRBD1	CAISGGGSGTGGTDTQYF	TGTGCCATCAGTGGGGGTGGTAGTGGGACAGGAGGCACAGATACGCAGTATTTT
NA	TRBV18	TRBJ1-6	TRBD1	CASSAVPGQGMKAPLHF	TGTGCCAGCTCAGCCGTGCCGGGACAGGGAATGAAGGCACCCCTCCACTTT
NA	TRBV7-3	TRBJ1-1	NA	CASSLRGGGEAFF	TGTGCCAGCAGCCTAAGGGGAGGGGGTGAAGCTTTCTTT
NA	TRBV7-8	TRBJ1-4	NA	CASSPRGSTNEKLFF	TGTGCCAGCAGCCCGCGAGGGTCAACTAATGAAAAACTGTTTTTT
NA	TRBV4-1	TRBJ1-5	TRBD1	CASSQILQGWPQHF	TGCGCCAGCAGCCAAATATTACAGGGGTGGCCCCAGCATTTT
NA	TRBV2	TRBJ2-2	TRBD1	CASNPGQGAGGELFF	TGTGCCAGCAATCCGGGACAGGGGGCAGGCGGGGAGCTGTTTTTT
NA	TRBV27	TRBJ2-3	TRBD2	CATRRRELDTQYF	TGTGCCACCCGCAGGCGGGAGCTAGATACGCAGTATTTT
NA	TRBV19	TRBJ1-5	NA	CASSIMVGVSSPQPQHF	TGTGCCAGTAGCATAATGGTGGGAGTCTCCTCACCCCAGCCCCAGCATTTT
NA	TRBV28	TRBJ1-1	NA	CATRGGRNTEAFF	TGTGCCACTAGGGGGGGTAGGAACACTGAAGCTTTCTTT
NA	TRBV19	TRBJ2-1	TRBD1	CASSTRGTGIFNEQFF	TGTGCCAGTAGTACCCGCGGGACAGGGATTTTCAATGAGCAGTTCTTC